These 3 T cell receptor beta chains were sequenced from one sample in a study of vaccination and CD4 T cells after COVID-19 (dated by TCRdb to between 2021 and 2024). Reading the label with the study, this specimen's treatment or condition is: roughly nine-day PBMC culture with coronavirus spike peptide pools or control peptides (ViraFEST assay). CD4+ T cells from unexposed donors were collected before the COVID-19 pandemic (2011-2018). The library was generated by PCR. The reads were generated on an Illumina iSeq 100. TCR sequencing of DNA from cultured CD4+ T cells used the Oncomine TCR Beta short-read assay at the Johns Hopkins FTIC core. Through fastp at Q25 and MiXCR, TCRdb rebuilt clones from the public reads, retaining in-frame beta chains. All rows with the same CDR3 protein become a single entry with the most common DNA and genes. The sample table records 7,000 to 9,000 distinct CDR3 sequences; around 42% of these occur just once. Approximately 13% of the sample is taken by the ten largest.

Their cognate antigens are unknown. What was sequenced was CD4+ T cells from blood, cultured in vitro. The receptor source for this set is a human donor in good health.

The chain carries TRBV30 and TRBJ1-6; D possibly corresponds to TRBD1 (6 bases). Germline CDR1 GTSNPN, CDR2 SVGIG (reference sequence). The CDR3 is 13 amino acids. V gave up 0 bases and J gave up 6 bases, with 6 bases separating them. In DNA form, the CDR3 reads TGTGCCTGGAGTGTACAGGGTAATTCACCCCTCCACTTT. This codes for CAWSVQGNSPLHF.

The rearrangement uses TRBV4-2 and TRBJ2-3; 10 bases agree with TRBD2. V lost 0 bases and J lost 4; bases outside the gene matches: 4. Germline CDR1 is LGHNA and CDR2 is YNFKEQ. The CDR3 spans 16 residues. The CDR3 reads CASSQDQRGGPDTQYF. The CDR3 nucleotides read TGTGCCAGCAGCCAAGATCAGCGGGGGGGCCCAGATACGCAGTATTTT.

The chain recombines TRBV19 with TRBJ2-1; 7 positions match TRBD1. The CDR3 covers 13 residues. V was clipped by 7 bases and J by 3 bases; unmatched bases: 3. The germline CDR1 and CDR2 sequences are LNHDA and SQIVND (reference sequence). The chain's CDR3 is CASKDRNYNEQFF. The CDR3 DNA sequence: TGTGCCAGTAAGGACAGGAACTACAATGAGCAGTTCTTC.